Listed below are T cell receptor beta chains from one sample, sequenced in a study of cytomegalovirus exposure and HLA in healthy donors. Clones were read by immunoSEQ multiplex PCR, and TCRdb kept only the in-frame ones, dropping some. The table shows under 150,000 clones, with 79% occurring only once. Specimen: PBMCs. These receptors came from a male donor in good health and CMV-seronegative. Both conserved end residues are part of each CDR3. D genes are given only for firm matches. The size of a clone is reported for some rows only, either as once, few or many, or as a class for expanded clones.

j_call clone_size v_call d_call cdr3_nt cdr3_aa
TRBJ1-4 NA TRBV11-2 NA TGTGCCAGCAGCTCATATTTTGGAGGGGAGAGGGAAAAACTGTTTTTT CASSSYFGGEREKLFF
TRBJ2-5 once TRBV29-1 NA TGCAGCGCCCGGGACAAAGAGACCCAGTACTTC CSARDKETQYF
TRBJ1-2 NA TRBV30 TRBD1 TGTGCCTGGAGTGTACAGACAGGGGGCCGGGGCTACACCTTC CAWSVQTGGRGYTF
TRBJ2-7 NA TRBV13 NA TGTGCCAGCAGCTTAGAGAGAGCGTACGAGCAGTACTTC CASSLERAYEQYF
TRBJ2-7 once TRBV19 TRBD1 TGTGCCAGTAGCAAAGACCACACGGGACAGGTAGTCCACGAGCAGTACTTC CASSKDHTGQVVHEQYF
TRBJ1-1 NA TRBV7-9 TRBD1 TGTTCCATCATAACCGGGACAGGGGCCGCCTTGTTT CSIITGTGAALF
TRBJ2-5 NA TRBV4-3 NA TGCGCCAGCAGCCAAGGGGGGCAGGGAGAGACCCAGTACTTC CASSQGGQGETQYF
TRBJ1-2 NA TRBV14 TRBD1 TGTGCCAGCAGCAACAGGGGGCGCAACTATGGCTACACCTTC CASSNRGRNYGYTF
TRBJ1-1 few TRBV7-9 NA TGTGCCAGCACCCCCAGGGCGGAAGGGAACACTGAAGCTTTCTTT CASTPRAEGNTEAFF
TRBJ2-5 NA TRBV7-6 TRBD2 TGTGCCAGCAGCCGTAGCGGGGTTAACCAAGAGACCCAGTACTTC CASSRSGVNQETQYF
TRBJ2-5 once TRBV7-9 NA TGTGCCAGCACCCTAGGGGACCAAGAGACCCAGTACTTC CASTLGDQETQYF
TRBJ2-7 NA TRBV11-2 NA TGTGCCAGCAGCCTTAACTACGAGCAGTACTTC CASSLNYEQYF
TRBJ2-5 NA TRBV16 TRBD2 TGTGCCAGCAGCCGGGGACTAGCGGGGCAAGAGACCCAGTACTTC CASSRGLAGQETQYF
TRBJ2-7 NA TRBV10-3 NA TGTGCCATCAGTGGCAGGGAGGAGAATTACGAGCAGTACTTC CAISGREENYEQYF
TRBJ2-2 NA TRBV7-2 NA TGTGCCAGCAGCTTAGTGGGCCAGGGGAGAACCGGGGAGCTGTTTTTT CASSLVGQGRTGELFF
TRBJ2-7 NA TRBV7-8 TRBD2 TGTGCCAGCAGCTTAGGCGGGGGGACAAATTACGAGCAGTACTTC CASSLGGGTNYEQYF
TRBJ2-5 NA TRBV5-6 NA TGTGCCAGCAGCTTGGTAGGGGCCTCGACGCAAGAGACCCAGTACTTC CASSLVGASTQETQYF
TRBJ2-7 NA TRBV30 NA TGTGCCTGGAGTGTGGACTCAGACCTATCCTACGAGCAGTACTTC CAWSVDSDLSYEQYF
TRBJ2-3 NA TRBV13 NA TGTGCCAGCAGCGGGAGGAGCAACACAGATACGCAGTATTTT CASSGRSNTDTQYF
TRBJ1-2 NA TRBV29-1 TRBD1 TGCAGCGCCTGGACAGGGACGCTGGTCGGCTATGGCTACACCTTC CSAWTGTLVGYGYTF
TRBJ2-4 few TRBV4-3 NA TGCGCCAGCAGCCAAGAGGCAGGGCGCACCAAAAACATTCAGTACTTC CASSQEAGRTKNIQYF
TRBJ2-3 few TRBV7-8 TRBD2 TGTGCCAGCAGCTCCGGGACTAGCGGTAGTTTT CASSSGTSGSF
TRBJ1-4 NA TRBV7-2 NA TGTGCCAGCAGCTTACTGGGACAACGGAATGAAAAACTGTTTTTT CASSLLGQRNEKLFF
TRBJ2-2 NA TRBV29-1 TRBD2 TGCAGCGTTGTCCGCGGGGGGGCCGGCACCGGGGAGCTGTTTTTT CSVVRGGAGTGELFF
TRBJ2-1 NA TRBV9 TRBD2 TGTGCCAGCAGCGTATCTAGCGGGGGAAGTCAGCAGTTCTTC CASSVSSGGSQQFF
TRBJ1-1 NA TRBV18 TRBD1 TGTGCCAGCTCACCAACCGGGACAGGACACACTGAAGCTTTCTTT CASSPTGTGHTEAFF
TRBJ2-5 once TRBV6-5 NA TGTGCCAGCAGTTACTCGGACAGAGAGTACTTC CASSYSDREYF
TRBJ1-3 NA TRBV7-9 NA TGTGCCAGCAGCTTACGGGAAAACACCATATATTTT CASSLRENTIYF
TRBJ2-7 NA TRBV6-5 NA TGTGCCAGCAGTTACTCGGCGGGGGCGCTCTACGAGCAGTACTTC CASSYSAGALYEQYF
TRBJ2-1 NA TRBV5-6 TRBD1 TGTGCCAGCAGCCAATCCCCGGGACAGGGAGGAAATGAGCAGTTCTTC CASSQSPGQGGNEQFF
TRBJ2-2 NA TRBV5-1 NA TGCGCCAGCAGCTTGGTCATGACAGGCGCCGGGGAGCTGTTTTTT CASSLVMTGAGELFF
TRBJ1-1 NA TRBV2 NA TGTGCCAGCAGTGTAGGAGTCGCCCAGCGAGGGATTGAAGCTTTCTTT CASSVGVAQRGIEAFF
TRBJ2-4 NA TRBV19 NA TGTGCCAGTAGTATTCGACGACAGGTGAAAAACATTCAGTACTTC CASSIRRQVKNIQYF
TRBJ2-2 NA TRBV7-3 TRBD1 TGTGCCAGCAGCTCCCCCGGGACAGGGAACACCGGGGAGCTGTTTTTT CASSSPGTGNTGELFF
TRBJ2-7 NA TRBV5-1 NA TGCGCCAGCAGCTTGGGGCAGGGGAAAACCTACGAGCAGTACTTC CASSLGQGKTYEQYF
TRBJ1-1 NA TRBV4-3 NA TGCGCCAGCAGCCAAGAAGTGAAGAGCACTGAAGCTTTCTTT CASSQEVKSTEAFF
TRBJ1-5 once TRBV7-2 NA TGTGCCAGCAGTGAAGCCTCGGGGGGGCGGCAGCCCCAGCATTTT CASSEASGGRQPQHF
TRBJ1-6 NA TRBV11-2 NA TGTGCCAGCAGCTTAGGGAATCAGGCGCATTCACCCCTCCACTTT CASSLGNQAHSPLHF
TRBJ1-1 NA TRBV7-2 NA TGTGCCAGCAGCTTAGATCCGTTGAACACTGAAGCTTTCTTT CASSLDPLNTEAFF
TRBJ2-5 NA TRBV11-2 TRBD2 TGTGCCAGCAGCTTAGTTCCTAGCGGGGGGACGGACCAAGAGACCCAGTACTTC CASSLVPSGGTDQETQYF
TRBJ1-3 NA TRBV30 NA TGTGCCTGGAGTTACCACAGGGCTTACTCTGGAAACACCATATATTTT CAWSYHRAYSGNTIYF
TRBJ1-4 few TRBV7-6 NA TGTGCCAGCAGCCGACCGGGGGGATCAACTAATGAAAAACTGTTTTTT CASSRPGGSTNEKLFF
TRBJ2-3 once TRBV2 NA TGTGCCAGCAGTGTTGCGGGTAGTGGTGCAGATACGCAGTATTTT CASSVAGSGADTQYF
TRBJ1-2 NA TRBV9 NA TGTGCCAGCAGCAAGACAGGTTTTCGGAAGGGCTACACCTTC CASSKTGFRKGYTF
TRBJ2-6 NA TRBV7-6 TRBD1 TGTGCCAGCAGCCATTTCCAGGGGGAGACTGGGGCCAACGTCCTGACTTTC CASSHFQGETGANVLTF
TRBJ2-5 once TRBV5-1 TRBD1 TGCGCCAGCAGCGTGACAGGGGGTTCCCAAGAGACCCAGTACTTC CASSVTGGSQETQYF
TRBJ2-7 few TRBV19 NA TGTGCCAGTAGTCTTAGGCGGCAGGGGACAAGCGAGCAGTACTTC CASSLRRQGTSEQYF
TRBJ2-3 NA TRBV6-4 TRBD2 TGTGCCAGCAGTAGGAGCGGGGGGACAGATACGCAGTATTTT CASSRSGGTDTQYF
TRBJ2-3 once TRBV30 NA TGTGCCTGGAGTGGAGGGCGGAGCACAGATACGCAGTATTTT CAWSGGRSTDTQYF
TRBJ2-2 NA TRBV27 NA TGTGCCAGCAATACGAACACCGGGGAGCTGTTTTTT CASNTNTGELFF
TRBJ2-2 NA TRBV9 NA TGTGCCAGCAGCGTCTCAGGGGCCGCGAACACCGGGGAGCTGTTTTTT CASSVSGAANTGELFF
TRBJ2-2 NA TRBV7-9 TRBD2 TGTGCCAGCAGCCCCTATAGCGGGGGGGTTACCGGGGAGCTGTTTTTT CASSPYSGGVTGELFF
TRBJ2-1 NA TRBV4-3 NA TGCGCCAGCAGCCAAGATTTGGCGGGGGCTTACAATGAGCAGTTCTTC CASSQDLAGAYNEQFF
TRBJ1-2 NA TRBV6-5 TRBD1 TGTGCCAGCAGAAGAGGACAGGCCTCCTATGGCTACACCTTC CASRRGQASYGYTF
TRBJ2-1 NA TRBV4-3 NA TGCGCCAGCAGCCAAGATTCCCACGGTGAGCAGTTCTTC CASSQDSHGEQFF
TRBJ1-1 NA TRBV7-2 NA TGTGCCAGCAGCCCAGGGAATATGAACACTGAAGCTTTCTTT CASSPGNMNTEAFF
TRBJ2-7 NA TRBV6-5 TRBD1 TGTGCCAGCAGTCAAACAGGGGAAAAGCAGTACTTC CASSQTGEKQYF
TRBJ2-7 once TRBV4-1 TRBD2 TGCGCCAGCAGCCATTTACACTGGACTAGCGGACTCTACGAGCAGTACTTC CASSHLHWTSGLYEQYF
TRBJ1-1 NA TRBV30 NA TGTGCCTGGAGTGTAGGCTCGGGGTGGGAAGCTTTCTTT CAWSVGSGWEAFF
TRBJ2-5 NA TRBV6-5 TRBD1 TGTGCCAGCGGGGACAGGGTCCAAGAGACCCAGTACTTC CASGDRVQETQYF